The rows below give T cell receptor beta chains drawn from one sample of a study of T cell changes during pregnancy in multiple sclerosis. Produced via immunoSEQ multiplex PCR; TCRdb's table is partial and in-frame only. Found here are tens of thousands of clones, 85% to 90% of them singletons; the top ten hold roughly 9.5%. The sequences come from peripheral blood, collected after pregnancy. These receptors were taken from a female donor in good health, enrolled as a control in a pregnancy study. Each CDR3 is given with its conserved first and last residue. The D gene is left open where the match is weak. Clone size is not always given. Where it is, it says once, few, many or a class for expanded clones.

>TRBD1|-|TRBJ2-7|TRBV30
TGTGCCTGGAGGAGTTGGACAGGCACCTACGAGCAGTACTTC
CAWRSWTGTYEQYF
>-|-|TRBJ1-5|TRBV5-1
TGCGCCAGCAGCTTGGACCCCTATAGCAATCAGCCCCAGCATTTT
CASSLDPYSNQPQHF
>-|-|TRBJ2-7|TRBV18
TGTGCCAGCTCACCTGTCTGGGCTTCGGGGGTAGGTAGTTCCGAGCAGTACTTC
CASSPVWASGVGSSEQYF
>-|-|TRBJ2-7|TRBV2
TGTGCCAGCAAGACAGAGCTGAGCTCCTACGAGCAGTACTTC
CASKTELSSYEQYF
>-|-|TRBJ1-2|TRBV12-5
TGTGCTAGTGGTTTGGTAAACAGGGAAAATGGCTACACCTTC
CASGLVNRENGYTF
>TRBD2|-|TRBJ2-1|TRBV7-8
TGTGCCAGCAGCTTAGGGGTAGCGGGGGGGATATACAATGAGCAGTTCTTC
CASSLGVAGGIYNEQFF
>TRBD1|-|TRBJ1-2|TRBV7-9
TGTGCCAGCAGCACGACCCCGGGACAGACACACCATAACTATGGCTACACCTTC
CASSTTPGQTHHNYGYTF
>TRBD2|-|TRBJ2-3|TRBV30
TGTGCCTGGAGCCGCCCGACTAGCGGGGCCACAGATACGCAGTATTTT
CAWSRPTSGATDTQYF
>-|-|TRBJ1-4|TRBV5-1
TGCGCCAGCAGCCGTCGACCGGGGGGATCTAATGAAAAACTGTTTTTT
CASSRRPGGSNEKLFF
>-|-|TRBJ2-3|TRBV7-9
TGTGCCAGCAGCTTAACGCGTGATACGCAGTATTTT
CASSLTRDTQYF
>-|-|TRBJ2-2|TRBV7-2
TGTGCCAGCAGCGGGCTCGATAACACCGGGGAGCTGTTTTTT
CASSGLDNTGELFF
>-|few|TRBJ1-4|TRBV7-9
TGTGCCAGCAGCCCCCCGGGGGTATCGGGTGAAAAACTGTTTTTT
CASSPPGVSGEKLFF
>TRBD2|-|TRBJ2-2|TRBV7-9
TGTGCCAGCAGCGCTGCCCTAGCGGGAGGGACCGGGGAGCTGTTTTTT
CASSAALAGGTGELFF
>-|-|TRBJ2-2|TRBV6-5
TGTGCCAGCAGTTACACCTCTAGCGCCGGGGAGCTGTTTTTT
CASSYTSSAGELFF
>TRBD2|-|TRBJ2-3|TRBV2
TGTGCCAGCAGCGCCAGCGGGAGTTGGGCAGATACGCAGTATTTT
CASSASGSWADTQYF
>-|-|TRBJ1-1|TRBV10-3
TGTGCCATCAGTAGCCCGTTGAACACTGAAGCTTTCTTT
CAISSPLNTEAFF
>-|-|TRBJ1-2|TRBV4-2
TGTGCCAGCAGCCAAATCCCCGCAGAAGCTAACTATGGCTACACCTTC
CASSQIPAEANYGYTF
>TRBD1|-|TRBJ1-4|TRBV5-1
TGCGCCAGCAGCCGGGGACAGGGTAATGAAAAACTGTTTTTT
CASSRGQGNEKLFF
>TRBD2|-|TRBJ2-5|TRBV5-6
TGTGCCAGCAGCTCCGGAAGGCTAGCGGGGTACCTTCAAGAGACCCAGTACTTC
CASSSGRLAGYLQETQYF
>-|-|TRBJ1-5|TRBV19
TGTGCCAGTAGTATAGAAATGAGGCCCCAGCATTTT
CASSIEMRPQHF
>TRBD1|-|TRBJ2-6|TRBV6-1
TGTGCCAGCAGTCACAGGGGGCGGTCGAACGTCCTGACTTTC
CASSHRGRSNVLTF
>TRBD1|-|TRBJ2-7|TRBV18
TGTGCCAGCTCACCGGGACAGCGAACATACGAGCAGTACTTC
CASSPGQRTYEQYF